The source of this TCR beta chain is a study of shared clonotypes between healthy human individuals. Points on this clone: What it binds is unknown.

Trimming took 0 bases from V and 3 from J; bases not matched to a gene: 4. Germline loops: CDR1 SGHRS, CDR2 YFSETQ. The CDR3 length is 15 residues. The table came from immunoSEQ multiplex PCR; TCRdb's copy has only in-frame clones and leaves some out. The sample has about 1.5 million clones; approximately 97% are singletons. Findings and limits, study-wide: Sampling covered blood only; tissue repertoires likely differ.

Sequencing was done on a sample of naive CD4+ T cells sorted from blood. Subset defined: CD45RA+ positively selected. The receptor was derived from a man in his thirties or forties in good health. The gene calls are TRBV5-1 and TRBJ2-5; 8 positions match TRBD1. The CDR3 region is CASSLEGQGKETQYF. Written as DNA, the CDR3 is TGCGCCAGCAGCTTGGAAGGACAGGGCAAAGAGACCCAGTACTTC.